This T cell receptor beta chain is drawn from a study of cytomegalovirus exposure and HLA in healthy donors. Overall study results and limits: 150 or so TCR beta chains were listed as cytomegalovirus-associated. The analysis excluded some indistinguishable V segments, including TRBV6-2 and TRBV6-3.

With 60 Vbeta and 13 Jbeta primers, the PCR was carried out. Here immunoSEQ multiplex PCR was the method, and the copy in TCRdb shows in-frame clones only, minus some. Of around 130,000 clones in the sample, around 77% are singletons; the top ten hold under 6%. As concerns this clone: Its antigen is as yet unknown.

The germline gives CDR1 MDHEN, CDR2 SYDVKM. Trimming took off 1 base at V and 5 bases at J, with 11 bases between the two ends. This CDR3 has 14 amino acids. The source is a man younger than 40 in good health and CMV-seronegative. The sequenced sample was PBMCs. The chain is built from TRBV28 and TRBJ1-1; D is unresolved. CDR3 sequence: CASSLFTGHTEAFF. The CDR3 DNA sequence: TGTGCCAGCAGTTTATTTACGGGTCATACTGAAGCTTTCTTT.